The clone carrying this T cell receptor (beta chain) was seen at least ten times. Between the trimmed V and J ends, which lost 6 bases and 3 bases, there was a span of 18 bases. Germline V lookup: CDR1 MDHEN, CDR2 SYDVKM. The CDR3 runs 16 residues. This entry is derived from a study of T cells in Graves' hyperthyroidism and ophthalmopathy. It was RNA transcripts that yielded the amplified TCR beta CDR3 regions. An initial round of RT-PCR targeting the TCR CDR3 relied on the HTBI primer set. TCRdb fed the multiplex PCR reads into MiXCR, producing one record per CDR3 protein. The sample holds around 200,000 distinct CDR3 sequences, about 16% seen once.

The source is a middle-aged man with Graves' hyperthyroidism. The specimen was blood. The chain is built from TRBV28 and TRBJ2-1; D may be TRBD1 or TRBD2 (5 bases each). CDR3 in DNA: TGTGCCAGCAGGGGGGTCGTCCGACGAAGCTACAATGAGCAGTTCTTC. Residues: CASRGVVRRSYNEQFF.